The rows below give T cell receptor beta chains drawn from one sample of a study of CD8+CD57+ T cells in acquired aplastic anemia. TCRdb used MiXCR to reprocess the reads, holding one entry per CDR3 protein. Of about 160,000 distinct CDR3 sequences listed, around half are singletons. Material: sorted CD4+, CD8+, or CD8+CD57+ T cells (not recorded which) from PBMCs. These receptors came from a human donor with aplastic anemia. Both conserved end residues are part of each CDR3. Each record gives: V gene, J gene, D gene, clone size, CDR3 protein, CDR3 DNA. A D gene is named only where the DNA matches it firmly. The size entry is marked missing in some rows and otherwise reads once, few, many or a size class.

>TRBV24-1|TRBJ1-1|TRBD1|few
CATRDSPKAFF
TGTGCCACCCGGGACAGCCCCAAGGCTTTCTTT
>TRBV12-3/TRBV12-4|TRBJ2-7|NA|NA
CASSHGYEQYF
TGTGCCAGCAGTCACGGTTACGAGCAGTACTTC
>TRBV5-1|TRBJ1-2|NA|NA
CASSLGGEGNYGYTF
TGCGCCAGCAGCTTGGGCGGGGAAGGTAACTATGGCTACACCTTC
>TRBV24-1|TRBJ2-2|TRBD2|NA
CATSDPTSGAPGELFF
TGTGCCACCAGTGATCCCACTAGCGGGGCCCCCGGGGAGCTGTTTTTT
>TRBV6-1|TRBJ1-1|NA|many
CASLGRDSNTEAFF
TGTGCCAGTTTAGGCAGGGATTCTAACACTGAAGCTTTCTTT
>TRBV2|TRBJ1-5|NA|NA
CASSGPWGNQPQHF
TGTGCCAGCAGTGGGCCCTGGGGTAATCAGCCCCAGCATTTT
>TRBV15|TRBJ1-3|NA|NA
CATSRDQDSGNTIYF
TGTGCCACCAGCAGAGATCAAGATTCTGGAAACACCATATATTTT
>TRBV6-5|TRBJ1-2|NA|NA
CASSYQVAGYTF
TGTGCCAGCAGTTACCAGGTCGCGGGCTACACCTTC
>TRBV15|TRBJ1-2|NA|NA
CAASLEKGVYGYTF
TGTGCCGCCAGTTTGGAGAAGGGGGTCTATGGCTACACCTTC
>TRBV7-8|TRBJ2-2|TRBD1|NA
CASSLGPMTGTNPGELFF
TGTGCCAGCAGCTTGGGGCCCATGACAGGGACGAATCCCGGGGAGCTGTTTTTT
>TRBV15|TRBJ1-5|NA|few
CATSRDRGVNQPQHF
TGTGCCACCAGCAGAGATCGAGGGGTCAATCAGCCCCAGCATTTT
>TRBV19|TRBJ2-7|NA|NA
CASSIDLWGKQYF
TGTGCCAGTAGTATAGATCTATGGGGCAAGCAGTACTTC
>TRBV20-1|TRBJ2-5|NA|many
CSARDSLLETQYF
TGCAGTGCTAGAGACAGCCTACTGGAGACCCAGTACTTC
>TRBV19|TRBJ1-5|TRBD1|NA
CASRLDRLSQPQHF
TGTGCCAGTAGGTTGGACAGGCTGAGTCAGCCCCAGCATTTT
>TRBV7-3|TRBJ2-7|NA|many
CASSPGPSSSYEQYF
TGTGCCAGCAGCCCCGGACCCTCGAGCTCCTACGAGCAGTACTTC
>TRBV2|TRBJ1-5|NA|once
CASVEAGNQPQHF
TGTGCCAGCGTAGAAGCAGGGAATCAGCCCCAGCATTTT
>TRBV10-1|TRBJ1-1|NA|NA
CASSESMGGRQAEAFF
TGCGCCAGCAGTGAGTCGATGGGGGGCAGGCAAGCTGAAGCTTTCTTT
>TRBV5-1|TRBJ1-4|NA|NA
CASSWRRTGATNGKLFF
TGCGCCAGCAGTTGGCGGAGGACGGGTGCAACTAATGGAAAACTGTTTTTT
>TRBV20-1|TRBJ1-3|NA|many
CSARDLGSSGNTIYF
TGCAGTGCTAGAGATCTTGGCAGCTCTGGAAACACCATATATTTT
>TRBV30|TRBJ2-7|NA|NA
CAWSRTGVREQYF
TGTGCCTGGAGTCGTACGGGAGTACGCGAGCAGTACTTC
>TRBV25-1|TRBJ1-1|NA|NA
CASSQRRNAEAFF
TGTGCCAGCAGCCAACGGCGAAACGCTGAAGCTTTCTTT
>TRBV19|TRBJ2-2|TRBD1|NA
CASSITGGLGGELFF
TGTGCCAGTAGTATTACAGGGGGCTTGGGCGGGGAGCTGTTTTTT
>TRBV6-1|TRBJ2-7|NA|NA
CASSVADSPTYEQYF
TGTGCCAGCAGCGTAGCGGACAGCCCGACCTACGAGCAGTACTTC
>TRBV19|TRBJ1-6|TRBD1|many
CASSLRTGGKIKSPLHF
TGTGCCAGTAGTCTCCGGACAGGGGGCAAGATTAAGTCACCCCTCCACTTT
>TRBV19|TRBJ1-1|NA|NA
CASWGTQNTEAFF
TGTGCCAGTTGGGGGACTCAGAACACTGAAGCTTTCTTT
>TRBV19|TRBJ2-3|NA|NA
CASTPGDSSTDTQYF
TGTGCCAGTACCCCCGGCGACAGTAGCACAGATACGCAGTATTTT
>TRBV20-1|TRBJ2-1|NA|NA
CSATPGPNEQFF
TGCAGTGCTACCCCCGGTCCTAATGAGCAGTTCTTC
>TRBV15|TRBJ1-2|NA|NA
CATSRNLGTGGSGYTF
TGTGCCACCAGCAGGAATCTTGGGACGGGAGGGTCTGGCTACACCTTC
>TRBV25-1|TRBJ2-1|TRBD2|few
CASSGTRGARRGSYNEQFF
TGTGCCAGCAGTGGAACTCGAGGGGCGCGGCGGGGGTCCTACAATGAGCAGTTCTTC
>TRBV3-1|TRBJ2-1|TRBD2|many
CASSFSGRAYNEQFF
TGTGCCAGCAGCTTTAGCGGGAGGGCTTACAATGAGCAGTTCTTC
>TRBV12-3/TRBV12-4|TRBJ2-2|NA|NA
CASSIIGELFF
TGTGCCAGCAGTATCATCGGGGAGCTATTTTTT
>TRBV14|TRBJ2-7|TRBD1|NA
CASSQGTGNEQYF
TGTGCCAGCAGCCAAGGGACAGGGAACGAGCAGTACTTC
>TRBV6-1|TRBJ2-7|NA|NA
CASRTDSYEQYF
TGTGCCAGCAGGACTGACAGCTACGAGCAGTACTTC
>TRBV19|TRBJ1-2|NA|NA
CASRTDPKYGYTF
TGCGCCAGTAGGACAGACCCTAAATATGGCTACACCTTC
>TRBV3-2|TRBJ2-5|NA|many
CASSQYKGEQTQYF
TGTGCCAGCAGCCAATATAAGGGGGAACAGACCCAGTACTTC
>TRBV2|TRBJ2-7|TRBD1|NA
CASSEGTGKYEQYF
TGTGCCAGCAGTGAGGGGACAGGGAAATACGAGCAGTACTTC
>TRBV9|TRBJ1-2|NA|NA
CASSAPDGYTF
TGTGCCAGCAGCGCCCCGGATGGCTACACCTTC
>TRBV7-9|TRBJ2-2|TRBD2|NA
CASSSTGGLFF
TGTGCCAGCAGTTCCACGGGGGGGCTGTTTTTT
>TRBV20-1|TRBJ2-3|NA|many
CSARVPPADTQYF
TGCAGTGCTAGAGTGCCCCCAGCAGATACGCAGTATTTT
>TRBV10-3|TRBJ2-1|NA|NA
CAIYPNSGSYSEQFF
TGTGCCATATATCCAAACTCCGGGAGCTATAGTGAGCAGTTCTTC
>TRBV6-4|TRBJ2-2|NA|many
CASSQSTGGAGELFF
TGTGCCAGCAGTCAATCGACAGGTGGCGCCGGGGAGCTGTTTTTT
>TRBV5-1|TRBJ1-1|NA|many
CASSLGTGPGDTEAFF
TGCGCCAGCAGCTTAGGAACGGGGCCCGGGGACACTGAAGCTTTCTTT
>TRBV29-1|TRBJ1-2|NA|many
CSAPGAGLNYGYTF
TGCAGCGCCCCCGGAGCAGGGCTGAACTATGGCTACACCTTC
>TRBV19|TRBJ1-1|TRBD1|NA
CASSNLQGALNTEAFF
TGTGCCAGTAGCAACCTACAGGGGGCCTTGAACACTGAAGCTTTCTTT
>TRBV2|TRBJ1-6|NA|NA
CASSGQQNSPLHF
TGTGCCAGCAGTGGACAGCAAAATTCACCCCTCCACTTT
>TRBV24-1|TRBJ2-2|NA|few
CATSDSTGRTGELFF
TGTGCCACCAGTGATTCGACGGGGCGCACCGGGGAGCTGTTTTTT
>TRBV29-1|TRBJ2-5|NA|NA
CSAVPVTQETQYF
TGCAGCGCCGTGCCAGTGACCCAAGAGACCCAGTACTTC
>TRBV20-1|TRBJ2-3|NA|NA
CSARDTGNTDTQYF
TGCAGTGCTAGGGACACCGGGAACACAGATACGCAGTATTTT
>TRBV7-6|TRBJ2-7|NA|NA
CASSLQGPPVYERYF
TGTGCCAGCAGCTTACAGGGGCCCCCCGTCTACGAGCGGTACTTC
>TRBV2|TRBJ2-7|NA|NA
CASRAGVGEQYF
TGTGCCAGCAGAGCAGGGGTTGGCGAGCAGTACTTC
>TRBV24-1|TRBJ2-1|NA|NA
CATSLPGAVDEQFF
TGTGCCACCAGCCTCCCGGGGGCAGTCGATGAGCAGTTCTTC
>TRBV9|TRBJ2-3|TRBD2|NA
CASSAGLATSTDTQYF
TGTGCCAGCAGCGCAGGACTAGCGACAAGCACAGATACGCAGTATTTT
>TRBV19|TRBJ1-3|NA|many
CATRPGPSSSGNTIYF
TGTGCCACCAGACCAGGGCCCTCCTCTTCTGGAAACACCATATATTTT
>TRBV10-3|TRBJ1-1|NA|NA
CAIGPGTHTEAFF
TGTGCCATCGGTCCCGGGACCCACACTGAAGCTTTCTTT
>TRBV27|TRBJ1-1|NA|NA
CASSYGPARNTEAFF
TGTGCCAGCAGTTACGGTCCAGCGAGGAACACTGAAGCTTTCTTT
>TRBV6-4|TRBJ2-2|NA|few
CASRDLGAGELFF
TGTGCCAGCAGGGACTTGGGCGCCGGGGAGCTGTTTTTT
>TRBV12-3/TRBV12-4|TRBJ1-3|TRBD1|many
CASSTGTGRNTIYF
TGTGCCAGCAGTACCGGGACAGGGCGAAACACCATATATTTT
>TRBV11-2|TRBJ2-7|NA|NA
CASSLDGNNPYEQYF
TGTGCCAGCAGCTTAGATGGAAACAACCCCTACGAGCAGTACTTC
>TRBV20-1|TRBJ2-7|NA|few
CSAVETGTHEQYF
TGCAGTGCTGTGGAGACTGGCACCCACGAGCAGTACTTC